The rows below give T cell receptor beta chains drawn from one sample of a study of early T cells in non-severe SARS-CoV-2 infection. TCRdb independently ran MiXCR on the 5' RACE reads; one entry per CDR3 protein. The sample consists of roughly 67,000 distinct CDR3 sequences, less than 15% of them appearing once. Specimen: whole blood. These receptors were obtained from an adult who was a healthcare worker with PCR-confirmed SARS-CoV-2 infection or an uninfected control (not recorded which). Each CDR3 is given with its conserved first and last residue. The D gene is left open where the match is weak. Clone size is stated in some rows and not others, as once, few, many or a class when expanded.

J gene: TRBJ2-7
CDR3 length: 15
D gene: -
V gene: TRBV27
clone size: many
CDR3 DNA: TGTGCCAGCAGTACGACGGACAGCGTTTACCACGAGCAGTACTTC
CDR3 protein: CASSTTDSVYHEQYF

J gene: TRBJ1-2
CDR3 length: 14
D gene: TRBD1
V gene: TRBV29-1
clone size: many
CDR3 DNA: TGCAGCGTTGGTTCCGGGACAGAGGGTCTTGGCTACACCTTC
CDR3 protein: CSVGSGTEGLGYTF

J gene: TRBJ2-7
CDR3 length: 14
D gene: TRBD1
V gene: TRBV6-5
clone size: -
CDR3 DNA: TGTGCCAGCAGACATGACAGGGGGCCCTACGAGCAGTACTTC
CDR3 protein: CASRHDRGPYEQYF

J gene: TRBJ2-5
CDR3 length: 12
D gene: -
V gene: TRBV6-5
clone size: few
CDR3 DNA: TGTGCCAGCGGGAGAGGGGAAGAGACCCAGTACTTC
CDR3 protein: CASGRGEETQYF

J gene: TRBJ2-3
CDR3 length: 13
D gene: -
V gene: TRBV20-1
clone size: few
CDR3 DNA: TGCAGTGCTAGCGAACCAAGCACAGATACGCAGTATTTT
CDR3 protein: CSASEPSTDTQYF

J gene: TRBJ2-7
CDR3 length: 16
D gene: -
V gene: TRBV27
clone size: many
CDR3 DNA: TGTGCCAGCAGTTCGCCTTACGCCCAAAGTTCCTACGAGCAGTACTTC
CDR3 protein: CASSSPYAQSSYEQYF

J gene: TRBJ2-1
CDR3 length: 13
D gene: -
V gene: TRBV6-1
clone size: -
CDR3 DNA: TGTGCCAGCAGTGCAGGGTACTACAATGAGCAGTTCTTC
CDR3 protein: CASSAGYYNEQFF

J gene: TRBJ2-3
CDR3 length: 16
D gene: TRBD1
V gene: TRBV6-4
clone size: few
CDR3 DNA: TGTGCCAGCTCAGGCGATCCCGGACAGGGGGCAGATACGCAGTATTTT
CDR3 protein: CASSGDPGQGADTQYF

J gene: TRBJ1-1
CDR3 length: 16
D gene: -
V gene: TRBV28
clone size: few
CDR3 DNA: TGTGCCAGCAGCCGGGGGCTGGGTAGAATGAACACTGAAGCTTTCTTT
CDR3 protein: CASSRGLGRMNTEAFF

J gene: TRBJ2-1
CDR3 length: 14
D gene: -
V gene: TRBV10-3
clone size: many
CDR3 DNA: TGTGCCATCAGTGAGAGGCTAGCGCAGGATGAGCAGTTCTTC
CDR3 protein: CAISERLAQDEQFF

J gene: TRBJ2-7
CDR3 length: 14
D gene: -
V gene: TRBV27
clone size: many
CDR3 DNA: TGTGCCAGCATTCGAAAGGGCCCGGAGGGCGAGCAGTACTTC
CDR3 protein: CASIRKGPEGEQYF

J gene: TRBJ2-5
CDR3 length: 14
D gene: -
V gene: TRBV7-2
clone size: many
CDR3 DNA: TGTGCCAGCAGCTCGCTGGCTACTTCGAGGGCCCAGTACTTC
CDR3 protein: CASSSLATSRAQYF

J gene: TRBJ2-5
CDR3 length: 16
D gene: TRBD1
V gene: TRBV5-1
clone size: many
CDR3 DNA: TGCGCCAGCAGCTTTTCCGACAGGGGGCGCTGGGAGACCCAGTACTTC
CDR3 protein: CASSFSDRGRWETQYF

J gene: TRBJ1-2
CDR3 length: 14
D gene: -
V gene: TRBV7-2
clone size: few
CDR3 DNA: TGTGCCAGCAGCTTAATCGCAGTGGGCTATGGCTACACCTTC
CDR3 protein: CASSLIAVGYGYTF

J gene: TRBJ1-2
CDR3 length: 15
D gene: TRBD1
V gene: TRBV11-2
clone size: -
CDR3 DNA: TGTGCCAGCAGCCCACTGGAGTCCGGGGACAGTCGTTTTACCTTC
CDR3 protein: CASSPLESGDSRFTF

J gene: TRBJ1-2
CDR3 length: 15
D gene: TRBD1
V gene: TRBV11-2
clone size: few
CDR3 DNA: TGTGCCAGCAGCTTAGTCGCAGGGGGCGGCTATGGCTACACCTTC
CDR3 protein: CASSLVAGGGYGYTF

J gene: TRBJ1-4
CDR3 length: 13
D gene: -
V gene: TRBV19
clone size: few
CDR3 DNA: TGTGCCAGTAACGGCGGAGCCTATGAAAAACTGTTTTTT
CDR3 protein: CASNGGAYEKLFF

J gene: TRBJ2-2
CDR3 length: 16
D gene: -
V gene: TRBV10-3
clone size: -
CDR3 DNA: TGTGCCATCAGTGATAATAGGCCGGGACAATCCGGGGAGCTGTTTTTT
CDR3 protein: CAISDNRPGQSGELFF

J gene: TRBJ1-4
CDR3 length: 10
D gene: -
V gene: TRBV25-1
clone size: once
CDR3 DNA: TGTGCCAGCAGTTCTGAAAAACTGTTTTTT
CDR3 protein: CASSSEKLFF

J gene: TRBJ2-3
CDR3 length: 14
D gene: -
V gene: TRBV5-4
clone size: -
CDR3 DNA: TGTGCCAGCAGCTTTACTAGAACCACAGATACGCAGTATTTT
CDR3 protein: CASSFTRTTDTQYF

J gene: TRBJ2-3
CDR3 length: 15
D gene: -
V gene: TRBV18
clone size: -
CDR3 DNA: TGTGCCAGCTCACCAACCACGGTAGTAGCAGATACGCAGTATTTT
CDR3 protein: CASSPTTVVADTQYF

J gene: TRBJ2-2
CDR3 length: 15
D gene: -
V gene: TRBV5-8
clone size: -
CDR3 DNA: TGTGCCAGCAGCTTGTACGGGGGAACCACCGGGGAGCTGTTTTTT
CDR3 protein: CASSLYGGTTGELFF

J gene: TRBJ2-3
CDR3 length: 18
D gene: TRBD2
V gene: TRBV6-5
clone size: many
CDR3 DNA: TGTGCCAGCAGTTACTCTTTAGGGAGACTAGCGGGGGGAGGCACGCAGTATTTT
CDR3 protein: CASSYSLGRLAGGGTQYF

J gene: TRBJ1-1
CDR3 length: 12
D gene: -
V gene: TRBV7-9
clone size: few
CDR3 DNA: TGTGCCAGCAGAGGGCTGAACACTGAAGCTTTCTTT
CDR3 protein: CASRGLNTEAFF

J gene: TRBJ2-1
CDR3 length: 14
D gene: TRBD2
V gene: TRBV5-6
clone size: many
CDR3 DNA: TGTGCCAGCAGCTTCCCCGGCGGGGGCAATGAGCAGTTCTTC
CDR3 protein: CASSFPGGGNEQFF

J gene: TRBJ2-2
CDR3 length: 12
D gene: -
V gene: TRBV6-2/TRBV6-3
clone size: many
CDR3 DNA: TGTGCCAGCAATACGATCACCGGGGAGCTGTTTTTT
CDR3 protein: CASNTITGELFF

J gene: TRBJ1-1
CDR3 length: 17
D gene: -
V gene: TRBV6-2/TRBV6-3
clone size: few
CDR3 DNA: TGTGCCAGCAGTTTAGGTTTGGGAACCACCAGGTGGACTGAAGCTTTCTTT
CDR3 protein: CASSLGLGTTRWTEAFF

J gene: TRBJ1-2
CDR3 length: 13
D gene: TRBD1
V gene: TRBV20-1
clone size: many
CDR3 DNA: TGCAGTGCTCTAGGGACAGGCATCTATGGCTACACCTTC
CDR3 protein: CSALGTGIYGYTF

J gene: TRBJ1-6
CDR3 length: 15
D gene: TRBD1
V gene: TRBV6-1
clone size: -
CDR3 DNA: TGTGCCAGCACCCGGGACAGGGGGCTTGGATCACCCCTCCACTTT
CDR3 protein: CASTRDRGLGSPLHF

J gene: TRBJ2-3
CDR3 length: 16
D gene: -
V gene: TRBV2
clone size: -
CDR3 DNA: TGTGCCAGCAGTGAAGCGCGGGGCGGGGGCACAGATACGCAGTATTTT
CDR3 protein: CASSEARGGGTDTQYF

J gene: TRBJ1-2
CDR3 length: 17
D gene: -
V gene: TRBV5-1
clone size: many
CDR3 DNA: TGCGCCAGCAGCCCTGCCGTTTGGGGGTCGGCTGGGAATGGCTACACCTTC
CDR3 protein: CASSPAVWGSAGNGYTF

J gene: TRBJ1-1
CDR3 length: 14
D gene: TRBD1
V gene: TRBV12-3/TRBV12-4
clone size: -
CDR3 DNA: TGTGCCAGCAGTCTCCTCAGGGGGGGGACTGAAGCTTTCTTT
CDR3 protein: CASSLLRGGTEAFF

J gene: TRBJ1-3
CDR3 length: 15
D gene: -
V gene: TRBV2
clone size: many
CDR3 DNA: TGTGCCAGCAGCCAGACAGGTCGGTCTGGAAACACCATATATTTT
CDR3 protein: CASSQTGRSGNTIYF